Shown below are 12 T cell receptor beta chains from a single sample sequenced in a study of blood T cell repertoires in COVID-19. The assay was immunoSEQ multiplex PCR, and TCRdb's table has in-frame clones only and misses some. The repertoire holds approximately 320,000 clones, with about 82% as singletons. The sample consisted of peripheral blood. Every receptor here comes from a human donor in a cohort sampled during active COVID-19.

The J gene is TRBJ1-2, the V gene TRBV4-2; no reliable D call. This CDR3 is 15 amino acids long. From germline, CDR1 is LGHNA and CDR2 YNFKEQ. Trimming left V 4 bases short and J 1 base short, with 13 bases between. Written as DNA, the CDR3 is TGTGCCAGCAGCCCCTGGGAGTTCAGTAACTATGGCTACACCTTC. It translates to CASSPWEFSNYGYTF.

The rearrangement links TRBV4-1 to TRBJ2-7; 10 bases agree with TRBD2. Germline CDR1 and CDR2: MGHRA and YSYEKL. The length of the CDR3 is 17 residues. V shed 4 bases and J 0 bases; nucleotides not matched to a gene: 9. The CDR3 reads CASSRLAGVISSYEQYF. The CDR3 bases are TGCGCCAGCAGCCGTCTAGCGGGGGTTATAAGCTCCTACGAGCAGTACTTC.

The V call is TRBV10-3, the J call TRBJ2-2, with 10 bases matching TRBD2. Germline loops: CDR1 ENHRY, CDR2 SYGVKD. J lost 5 bases, V lost 4 bases, and 7 bases had no gene match. The CDR3 totals 16 residues. CDR3 amino acids: CAISGGASGGTGELFF. The CDR3, as DNA: TGTGCCATCAGTGGAGGGGCTAGCGGGGGTACCGGGGAGCTGTTTTTT.

This clone appeared a few times. The rearrangement joins TRBV5-5 to TRBJ2-7; the D gene is possibly TRBD2 (6 bases). Germline V gene data show CDR1 as SGHKS and CDR2 as YYEKEE (reference sequence). The germline V and J ends were trimmed by 4 bases and 5 bases, with 16 bases remaining between them. The CDR3 has 14 amino acids. The CDR3 region is CASSQTGLTDEQYF. The DNA of the CDR3 is TGTGCCAGCAGCCAAACGGGACTGACAGACGAGCAGTACTTC.

This clone showed up many times. The V and J genes are TRBV5-8 and TRBJ1-3; 8 nucleotides line up with TRBD1. Unmatched junction bases numbered 5, after V lost 2 bases and J lost 4 bases. The length of the CDR3 is 15 residues. CDR1 and CDR2 (germline): SGHTS, YDEGEE. The CDR3: CASSLSTGGGNTIYF. DNA for the CDR3: TGTGCCAGCAGCTTAAGCACAGGGGGAGGAAACACCATATATTTT.

The rearrangement uses TRBV6-5 and TRBJ2-1; 9 bases line up with TRBD2. With V trimmed by 6 bases and J by 6 bases, 6 bases remained unmatched. CDR3 length equals 14 residues. Germline values: CDR1 MNHEY, CDR2 SVGAGI. The chain's CDR3 is CASSPLAGANEQFF. The CDR3 DNA reads as TGTGCCAGCAGCCCCTTAGCGGGGGCCAATGAGCAGTTCTTC.

The chain combines TRBV9 with TRBJ2-2; the D gene is possibly TRBD1 (5 bases). Germline lookup yields CDR1 SGDLS and CDR2 YYNGEE. V was clipped by 4 bases and J by 3 bases, with 10 bases between them. The CDR3 totals 14 residues. The CDR3 region is CASSQTDYTGELFF. Written as DNA, the CDR3 is TGTGCCAGCAGCCAGACAGATTACACCGGGGAGCTGTTTTTT. Combining the CDR3 with reference TRBV9 and TRBJ2-2 gives the whole variable domain DSGVTQTPKHLITATGQRVTLRCSPRSGDLSVYWYQQSLDQGLQFLIQYYNGEERAKGNILERFSAQQFPDLHSELNLSSLELGDSALYFCASSQTDYTGELFFGEGSRLTVL.

The V gene is TRBV10-2, the J gene TRBJ2-2, with TRBD1 matching 10 bases. Germline CDR1 WSHSY, CDR2 SAAADI. The CDR3 covers 15 residues. V shed 8 bases and J 7 bases; nucleotides not matched to a gene: 10. The CDR3 loop reads CASRKTGGQDGELFF. CDR3 nucleotide sequence: TGCGCCAGCCGGAAGACAGGGGGCCAAGACGGGGAGCTGTTTTTT.

J is TRBJ2-7 and V is TRBV3-1 (or the pseudogene TRBV3-2), with 10 bases lining up with TRBD1. This CDR3 region has 14 residues. Germline-derived CDR1 and CDR2 are LGHDT and YNNKEL (reference sequence). After removal of 4 bases from V and 2 bases from J, the junction contained 2 bases not matched to a gene. The CDR3 protein is CASSRDRGPYEQYF. The CDR3 DNA follows: TGTGCCAGCAGCCGGGACAGGGGACCCTACGAGCAGTACTTC.

This sequence joins TRBV7-9 and TRBJ2-5, with 9 bases that match TRBD1. Germline CDR1 reads SEHNR; CDR2 reads FQNEAQ (reference sequence). After removal of 4 bases from V and 5 bases from J, the junction contained 8 bases not matched to a gene. The CDR3 extends over 15 amino acids. The CDR3 is CASSSTGTGKETQYF. In nucleotides, the CDR3 is TGTGCCAGCAGCTCCACCGGGACAGGGAAGGAGACCCAGTACTTC. Full variable domain (rest looked up from reference TRBV7-9 and TRBJ2-5): DTGVSQNPRHKITKRGQNVTFRCDPISEHNRLYWYRQTLGQGPEFLTYFQNEAQLEKSRLLSDRFSAERPKGSFSTLEIQRTEQGDSAMYLCASSSTGTGKETQYFGPGTRLLVL.

This clone was detected only once. This chain links TRBV5-4 with TRBJ1-2; the D gene is possibly TRBD1 (5 bases). V was cut by 7 bases and J by 10 bases, with 23 bases left in between. Germline V gene data show CDR1 as SGHNT and CDR2 as YYREEE (reference sequence). This CDR3 spans 14 amino acids. The CDR3 sequence: CASVSWGRKRVYTF. In DNA, the CDR3 is TGTGCCAGCGTCTCTTGGGGCAGGAAGCGCGTCTACACCTTC.

The gene calls are TRBV9 and TRBJ2-3; the D is unclear. The germline V and J ends were trimmed by 4 bases and 2 bases, with 17 bases remaining between them. The CDR3 runs 16 residues. Germline V gene lookup returns CDR1 SGDLS and CDR2 YYNGEE. The CDR3 region is CASSSKVSQFTDTQYF. Here the CDR3 DNA reads TGTGCCAGCAGCTCTAAAGTATCCCAATTCACAGATACGCAGTATTTT.